Listed below are T cell receptor beta chains from one sample, sequenced in a study of cytomegalovirus exposure and HLA in healthy donors. Some clones are missing from TCRdb's copy, which holds only in-frame ones; the method was immunoSEQ multiplex PCR. The profile shows under 170,000 clones, 55% to 75% of them singletons. Specimen: PBMCs. Receptor source: a woman aged 60-75 years in good health and CMV-seropositive. The CDR3 runs from the conserved cysteine through the conserved F or W. The D gene is left open where the match is weak. Clone size is given for some rows only: seen once, a few or many times, or a class if the clone is expanded.

j_gene	abundance	d_gene	v_gene	CDR3aa	CDR3nt
TRBJ1-1	few	TRBD1	TRBV9	CASSVAGGRNTEAFF	TGTGCCAGCAGCGTGGCAGGGGGGAGGAACACTGAAGCTTTCTTT
TRBJ2-5	few	.	TRBV27	CASTPRNGQETQYF	TGTGCCAGCACTCCGAGGAACGGCCAAGAGACCCAGTACTTC
TRBJ2-1	.	TRBD2	TRBV9	CASSVTGTSGDNEQFF	TGTGCCAGCAGCGTTACCGGGACTAGCGGGGACAATGAGCAGTTCTTC
TRBJ1-1	.	.	TRBV28	CASSSAGGSQAFF	TGTGCCAGCAGTTCCGCGGGGGGATCCCAAGCTTTCTTT
TRBJ2-1	.	TRBD1	TRBV12-5	CASGLTGDDEQFF	TGTGCTAGTGGTTTGACAGGGGACGATGAGCAGTTCTTC
TRBJ2-7	.	.	TRBV11-2	CASSPPGQLYEQYF	TGTGCCAGCAGCCCCCCAGGACAGCTTTACGAGCAGTACTTC
TRBJ1-1	.	.	TRBV6-5	CASNQGMNTEAFF	TGTGCCAGCAACCAGGGGATGAACACTGAAGCTTTCTTT
TRBJ2-7	few	.	TRBV28	CASSTNYEQYF	TGTGCCAGCAGCACAAACTACGAGCAGTACTTC
TRBJ2-7	.	.	TRBV7-6	CASSLGRAYEQYF	TGTGCCAGCAGCTTAGGCAGGGCCTACGAGCAGTACTTC
TRBJ1-3	.	.	TRBV7-2	CASSLGRGSGNTIYF	TGTGCCAGCAGCTTAGGCCGGGGCTCTGGAAACACCATATATTTT
TRBJ1-4	.	.	TRBV5-1	CASSLVGGAAATNEKLFF	TGCGCCAGCAGCTTGGTCGGAGGGGCGGCTGCAACTAATGAAAAACTGTTTTTT
TRBJ2-1	few	TRBD2	TRBV27	CASSPLAGSYNEQFF	TGTGCCAGCAGTCCACTAGCGGGGAGCTACAATGAGCAGTTCTTC
TRBJ2-7	.	.	TRBV10-3	CAISLDRPYEQYF	TGTGCCATCAGTCTCGACAGACCCTACGAGCAGTACTTC
TRBJ1-2	few	.	TRBV4-3	CASSQDRRGGYTF	TGCGCCAGCAGCCAAGATCGGAGGGGTGGCTACACCTTC
TRBJ1-3	.	TRBD1	TRBV4-2	CASSPGTGINTIYF	TGTGCCAGCAGTCCCGGGACAGGGATAAACACCATATATTTT
TRBJ2-7	once	.	TRBV7-8	CASSLAVGSYEQYF	TGTGCCAGCAGCTTAGCCGTCGGGTCCTACGAGCAGTACTTC
TRBJ2-7	.	TRBD2	TRBV5-1	CASSSGSAGGAYEQYF	TGCGCCAGCAGCTCCGGGTCTGCGGGAGGGGCCTACGAGCAGTACTTC
TRBJ2-7	.	TRBD2	TRBV28	CASSLLGLVYEQYF	TGTGCCAGCAGTTTGTTGGGACTAGTCTACGAGCAGTACTTC
TRBJ1-1	.	.	TRBV5-8	CASSLVGGNTEAFF	TGTGCCAGCAGCTTGGTGGGGGGGAACACTGAAGCTTTCTTT
TRBJ2-5	.	.	TRBV9	CASSGTTGPKYF	TGTGCCAGCAGCGGAACAACAGGACCCAAGTACTTC
TRBJ2-1	.	.	TRBV9	CASSVSGAPGNEQFF	TGTGCCAGCAGCGTGAGCGGAGCCCCAGGCAATGAGCAGTTCTTC
TRBJ2-3	.	.	TRBV28	CASRSSTDTQYF	TGTGCCAGCCGGTCTAGCACAGATACGCAGTATTTT
TRBJ1-5	few	.	TRBV11-1	CASSLGPGRRPQHF	TGTGCCAGCAGCTTAGGCCCAGGCCGACGGCCCCAGCATTTT
TRBJ1-3	.	.	TRBV19	CASSSGRSGNTIYF	TGTGCCTCCTCTAGCGGCCGCTCTGGAAACACCATATATTTT
TRBJ2-1	.	TRBD2	TRBV7-8	CASSLAGGLGPSEQFF	TGTGCCAGCAGCTTAGCGGGGGGACTAGGGCCCAGTGAGCAGTTCTTC
TRBJ2-7	few	.	TRBV27	CASTDSTYEQYF	TGTGCCAGCACCGACAGTACCTACGAGCAGTACTTC
TRBJ1-5	.	TRBD1	TRBV5-6	CASSLGQGRQPQHF	TGTGCCAGCAGCTTGGGACAGGGAAGACAGCCCCAGCATTTT
TRBJ1-6	.	TRBD1	TRBV28	CASSLGTANNSPLHF	TGTGCCAGCAGTTTGGGGACAGCTAATAATTCACCCCTCCACTTT
TRBJ2-7	.	.	TRBV6-5	CASTRGRFSYEQYF	TGTGCCAGCACCCGAGGGAGGTTTTCCTACGAGCAGTACTTC
TRBJ2-6	.	TRBD1	TRBV9	CASSSRRGPGANVLTF	TGTGCCAGCAGCTCCCGCAGGGGGCCTGGGGCCAACGTCCTGACTTTC
TRBJ1-2	once	.	TRBV19	CASSIGREDGYTF	TGTGCCAGTAGTATCGGCAGGGAGGATGGCTACACCTTC
TRBJ2-1	.	TRBD2	TRBV14	CASSQASGRSNEQFF	TGTGCCAGCAGCCAAGCTAGCGGGAGGTCCAATGAGCAGTTCTTC
TRBJ1-5	.	.	TRBV7-2	CASSPGQGITPQHF	TGTGCCAGCAGCCCGGGACAAGGGATCACACCCCAGCATTTT
TRBJ1-1	few	TRBD1	TRBV10-3	CAIRGQDLNTEAFF	TGTGCCATCAGAGGACAGGATTTGAACACTGAAGCTTTCTTT
TRBJ2-7	.	TRBD1	TRBV6-1	CASLPIRTGTYEQYF	TGTGCCAGTCTACCGATTAGGACAGGGACTTACGAGCAGTACTTC
TRBJ1-1	once	TRBD1	TRBV19	CASTPPGTVNTEAFF	TGTGCCAGTACCCCACCCGGGACAGTGAACACTGAAGCTTTCTTT